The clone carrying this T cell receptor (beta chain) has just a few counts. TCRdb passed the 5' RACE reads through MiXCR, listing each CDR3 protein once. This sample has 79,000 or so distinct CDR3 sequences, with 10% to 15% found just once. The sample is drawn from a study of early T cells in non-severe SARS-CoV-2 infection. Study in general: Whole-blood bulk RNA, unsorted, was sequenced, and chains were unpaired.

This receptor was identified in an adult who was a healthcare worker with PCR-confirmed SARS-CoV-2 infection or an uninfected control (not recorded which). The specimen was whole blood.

The CDR3 loop is CASSPGDEQFF. CDR3 in DNA: TGTGCCAGCAGCCCAGGGGATGAGCAGTTCTTC. The chain has TRBV5-5 and TRBJ2-1; D might be TRBD1 (6 bases). Germline V lookup: CDR1 SGHKS, CDR2 YYEKEE (reference sequence). Trimming stripped 4 bases from V and 8 bases from J, with 7 bases between. The CDR3 sequence is 11 residues long.